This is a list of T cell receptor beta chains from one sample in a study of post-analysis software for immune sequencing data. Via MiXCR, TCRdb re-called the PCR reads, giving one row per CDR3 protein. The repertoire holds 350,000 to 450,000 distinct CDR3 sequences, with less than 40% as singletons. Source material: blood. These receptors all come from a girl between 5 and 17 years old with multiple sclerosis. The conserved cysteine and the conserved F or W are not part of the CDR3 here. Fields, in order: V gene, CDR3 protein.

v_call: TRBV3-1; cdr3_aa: ASSLGLAGTYADTQY
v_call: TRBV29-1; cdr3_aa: SVGAGATTDTQY
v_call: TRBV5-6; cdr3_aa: ASSRAPREYYEQY
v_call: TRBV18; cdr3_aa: ASSPMDRFEAF
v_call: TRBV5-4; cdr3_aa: ASSPPGQGPDGSYEQY
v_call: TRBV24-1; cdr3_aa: ATSGGTGTASTDTQY
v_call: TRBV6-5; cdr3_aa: ASSPNTGNTEAF
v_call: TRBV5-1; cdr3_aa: ASSPRGQGVSEAF
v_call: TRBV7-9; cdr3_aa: ASSSPQGSYEQY
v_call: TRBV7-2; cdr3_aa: ASSLEYRQF
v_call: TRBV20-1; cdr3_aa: SARDQGRGNPEAF
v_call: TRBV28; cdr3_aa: ASSFGGIYTEAF
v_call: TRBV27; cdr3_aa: ASSSPGGNSYEQY
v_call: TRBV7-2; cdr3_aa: TSRSGTSSDTQY
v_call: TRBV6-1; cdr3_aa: ASRVTESTDTQY
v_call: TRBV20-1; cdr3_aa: SARAPLRADTYEQY
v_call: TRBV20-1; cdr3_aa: SKTSGGEQY
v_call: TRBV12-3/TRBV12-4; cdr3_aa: ASSLTSGGGETQY
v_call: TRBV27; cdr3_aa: ASSFFGQSNTGELF
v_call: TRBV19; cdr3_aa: ASKFGNEQF
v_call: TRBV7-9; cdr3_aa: ASSPGGGVPCNEQF
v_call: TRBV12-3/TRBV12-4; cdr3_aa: ASSLDAGSYNEQF
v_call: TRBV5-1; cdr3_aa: ASSSDPRSTDTQY
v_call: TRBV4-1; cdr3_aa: ASKGVRTGYT
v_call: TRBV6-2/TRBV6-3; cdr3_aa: ASSPRRLFGYT
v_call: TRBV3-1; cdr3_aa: ASSSDRANTEAF
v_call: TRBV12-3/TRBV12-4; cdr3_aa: ASSLVLGLAANTGELF
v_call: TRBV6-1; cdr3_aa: ASSTAQAPNQPQH
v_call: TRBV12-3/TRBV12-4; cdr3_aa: AGSSGTGDEQF
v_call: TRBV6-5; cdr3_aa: ASSYTSTSMQF
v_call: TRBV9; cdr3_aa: ASSPQTASYGYT